Described below is a single T cell receptor beta chain sequence and its context. CDR1 is SGHTA and CDR2 is FQGNSA in the germline V gene. There are 17 residues in the CDR3. The V and J ends lost 4 bases and 7 bases, in that order; junction bases with no gene match: 13. The data stem from a study of memory CD4+ T cells and cytomegalovirus serostatus. Background on the study: This sample comes from healthy Belgian adults, eight or nine CMV seropositive, about 23 seronegative.

The sort gate was single viable CD3+CD4+CD8-CD45RO+ cells for memory CD4+ T cells. CMV serostatus came from serum IgG against pp150, pp28, p38, p52. CD4+ T cells were isolated by positive magnetic selection. Original data processing: Out-of-frame sequences were removed, leaving roughly 2.1 million distinct TCRbeta sequences. Clones were read by immunoSEQ multiplex PCR, and TCRdb kept only the in-frame ones, dropping some. Clonal size and the V and J genes are those of that table, whereas D and trimming came from the DNA. The table records around 45,000 clones, approximately 74% of them present only once.

The sequenced sample was memory CD4+ T cells from blood. The TCR originated in an adult in good health and CMV-seropositive. V gene TRBV7-2 combines with J gene TRBJ1-6, with 7 positions matching TRBD1. Written as DNA, the CDR3 is TGTGCCAGCAGCTCCGCGAAGACGGACAGGTTCAATTCACCCCTCCACTTT. This sequence encodes CASSSAKTDRFNSPLHF.